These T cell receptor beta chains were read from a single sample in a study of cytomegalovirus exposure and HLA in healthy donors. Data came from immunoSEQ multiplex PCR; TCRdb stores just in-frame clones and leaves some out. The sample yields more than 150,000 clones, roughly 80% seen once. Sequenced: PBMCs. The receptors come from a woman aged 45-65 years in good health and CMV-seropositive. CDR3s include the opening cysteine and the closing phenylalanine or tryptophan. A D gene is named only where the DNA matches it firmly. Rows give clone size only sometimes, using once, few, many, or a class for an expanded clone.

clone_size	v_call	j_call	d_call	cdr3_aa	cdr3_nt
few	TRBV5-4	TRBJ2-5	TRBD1	CASSPGTVQETQYF	TGTGCCAGCAGCCCTGGGACAGTGCAAGAGACCCAGTACTTC
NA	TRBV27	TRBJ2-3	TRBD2	CASERGLPGDTQYF	TGTGCCAGCGAGCGGGGGCTTCCTGGTGATACGCAGTATTTT
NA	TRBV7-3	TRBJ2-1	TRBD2	CASSLTLADYNEQFF	TGTGCCAGCAGCTTAACACTAGCGGACTACAATGAGCAGTTCTTC
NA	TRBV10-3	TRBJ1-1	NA	CAISEPSAGVNTEAFF	TGTGCCATCAGTGAGCCGAGTGCGGGGGTAAACACTGAAGCTTTCTTT
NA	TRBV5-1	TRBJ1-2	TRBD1	CASSSGQGNYGYTF	TGCGCCAGCAGCTCGGGACAGGGGAACTATGGCTACACCTTC
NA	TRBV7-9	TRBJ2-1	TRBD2	CASSLDRGGEQFF	TGTGCCAGCAGCTTAGATCGGGGGGGTGAGCAGTTCTTC
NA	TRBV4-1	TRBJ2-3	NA	CASSQDMTGDTQYF	TGCGCCAGCAGCCAAGATATGACGGGAGATACGCAGTATTTT
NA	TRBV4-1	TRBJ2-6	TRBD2	CASRTSGGEPGANVLTF	TGCGCCAGCCGGACTAGCGGGGGGGAACCTGGGGCCAACGTCCTGACTTTC
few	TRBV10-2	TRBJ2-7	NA	CASSPLYEQYF	TGCGCCAGCAGTCCCTTATACGAGCAGTACTTC
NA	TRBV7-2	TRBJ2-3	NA	CASSFRADTQYF	TGTGCCAGCAGCTTCAGGGCAGATACGCAGTATTTT
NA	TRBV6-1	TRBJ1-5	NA	CASRQGNDQPQHF	TGTGCCAGCAGACAGGGAAACGATCAGCCCCAGCATTTT
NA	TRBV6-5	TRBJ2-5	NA	CASSYSIEETQYF	TGTGCCAGCAGTTACTCAATAGAAGAGACCCAGTACTTC
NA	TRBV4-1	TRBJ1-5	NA	CASSTGHRAAQPQHF	TGCGCCAGCAGCACGGGCCACAGGGCGGCTCAGCCCCAGCATTTT
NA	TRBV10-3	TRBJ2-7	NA	CAISEQTYEQYF	TGTGCCATCAGTGAGCAGACCTACGAGCAGTACTTC
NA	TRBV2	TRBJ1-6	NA	CASSVVGGNSPLHF	TGTGCCAGCAGTGTTGTCGGGGGAAATTCACCCCTCCACTTT
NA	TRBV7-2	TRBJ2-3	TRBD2	CASSPSGGDTQYF	TGTGCCAGCAGCCCGAGCGGGGGGGATACGCAGTATTTT
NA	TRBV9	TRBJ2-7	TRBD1	CASSPLPQGAGEQYF	TGTGCCAGCAGCCCACTACCGCAGGGGGCGGGGGAGCAGTACTTC
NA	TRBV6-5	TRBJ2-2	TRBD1	CASRSGTVNTGELFF	TGTGCCAGCAGATCCGGGACAGTAAACACCGGGGAGCTGTTTTTT
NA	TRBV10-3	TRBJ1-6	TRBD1	CAISERDRVESPLHF	TGTGCCATCAGTGAGAGGGACAGGGTAGAGTCACCCCTCCACTTT
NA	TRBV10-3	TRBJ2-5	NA	CAIRREGGIQETQYF	TGTGCCATCAGGAGAGAGGGGGGGATACAAGAGACCCAGTACTTC
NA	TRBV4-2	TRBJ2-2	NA	CASSQDGSMNTGELFF	TGTGCCAGCAGCCAAGATGGCTCGATGAACACCGGGGAGCTGTTTTTT
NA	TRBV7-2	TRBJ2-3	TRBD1	CASSSIYRTGRTDTQYF	TGTGCCAGCAGCTCGATCTATAGGACAGGTCGCACAGATACGCAGTATTTT
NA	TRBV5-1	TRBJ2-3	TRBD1	CASSYTTGGGTDTQYF	TGCGCCAGCAGTTATACGACAGGGGGAGGCACAGATACGCAGTATTTT
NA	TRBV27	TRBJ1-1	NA	CASSLLGGNTEAFF	TGTGCCAGCAGTTTATTAGGGGGGAACACTGAAGCTTTCTTT
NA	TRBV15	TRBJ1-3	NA	CATSRDLQSGNTIYF	TGTGCCACCAGCAGAGATCTCCAGTCTGGAAACACCATATATTTT
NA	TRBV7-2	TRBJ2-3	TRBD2	CASSLGLAGGTDTQYF	TGTGCCAGCAGCTTAGGGCTAGCGGGGGGCACAGATACGCAGTATTTT
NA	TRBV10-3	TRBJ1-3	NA	CAMMEAAGNTIYF	TGTGCCATGATGGAGGCGGCTGGAAACACCATATATTTT
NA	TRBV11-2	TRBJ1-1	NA	CASSLGSRSAFF	TGTGCCAGCAGCTTAGGTTCCAGGTCGGCTTTCTTT
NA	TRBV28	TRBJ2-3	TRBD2	CASSPASGGFTDTQYF	TGTGCCAGCAGCCCCGCTAGCGGAGGATTCACAGATACGCAGTATTTT
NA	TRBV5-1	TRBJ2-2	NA	CASSFAGVAGELFF	TGCGCCAGCAGCTTTGCAGGGGTCGCCGGGGAGCTGTTTTTT
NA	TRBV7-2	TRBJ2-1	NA	CASSLVESSYNEQFF	TGTGCCAGCAGCTTAGTAGAGAGCTCCTACAATGAGCAGTTCTTC
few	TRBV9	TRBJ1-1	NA	CASSRTGSEAFF	TGTGCCAGCAGCCGTACAGGATCTGAAGCTTTCTTT
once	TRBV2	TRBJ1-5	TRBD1	CASRDRVSNQPQHF	TGTGCCAGCAGGGACAGGGTAAGCAATCAGCCCCAGCATTTT
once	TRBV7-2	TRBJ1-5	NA	CASSPGSNQPQHF	TGTGCCAGCAGCCCAGGATCCAATCAGCCCCAGCATTTT
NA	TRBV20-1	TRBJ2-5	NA	CSARDQETQYF	TGCAGTGCTAGAGATCAGGAGACCCAGTACTTC
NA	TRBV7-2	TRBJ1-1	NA	CASSFTGEAFF	TGTGCCAGCAGCTTTACAGGAGAAGCTTTCTTT
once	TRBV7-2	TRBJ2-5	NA	CASSGTHQETQYF	TGTGCCAGCAGCGGGACTCATCAAGAGACCCAGTACTTC
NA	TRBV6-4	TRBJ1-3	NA	CASSDPGGPSGNTIYF	TGTGCCAGCAGTGACCCAGGAGGGCCCTCTGGAAACACCATATATTTT
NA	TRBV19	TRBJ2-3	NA	CASGGGRGFTDTQYF	TGTGCCAGCGGCGGCGGACGGGGATTCACAGATACGCAGTATTTT
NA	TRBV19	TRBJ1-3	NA	CASSDPGNSGNTIYF	TGTGCCAGTAGCGACCCAGGGAACTCTGGAAACACCATATATTTT
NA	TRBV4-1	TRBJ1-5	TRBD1	CASSPDRGSFPQHF	TGCGCCAGCAGCCCTGACAGGGGCTCTTTTCCCCAGCATTTT
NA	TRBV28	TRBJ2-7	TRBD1	CASRTGGDYEQYF	TGTGCCAGCAGGACAGGGGGGGACTACGAGCAGTACTTC
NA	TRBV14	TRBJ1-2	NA	CASSPRVLYGYTF	TGTGCCAGCAGCCCGAGGGTGTTATATGGCTACACCTTC
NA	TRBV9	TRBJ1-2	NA	CASRPAGPGGYTF	TGTGCCAGCAGACCCGCAGGGCCTGGGGGCTACACCTTC
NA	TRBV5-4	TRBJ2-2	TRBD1	CASRIGTGDRTGELFF	TGTGCCAGCAGAATAGGAACAGGGGACCGAACCGGGGAGCTGTTTTTT